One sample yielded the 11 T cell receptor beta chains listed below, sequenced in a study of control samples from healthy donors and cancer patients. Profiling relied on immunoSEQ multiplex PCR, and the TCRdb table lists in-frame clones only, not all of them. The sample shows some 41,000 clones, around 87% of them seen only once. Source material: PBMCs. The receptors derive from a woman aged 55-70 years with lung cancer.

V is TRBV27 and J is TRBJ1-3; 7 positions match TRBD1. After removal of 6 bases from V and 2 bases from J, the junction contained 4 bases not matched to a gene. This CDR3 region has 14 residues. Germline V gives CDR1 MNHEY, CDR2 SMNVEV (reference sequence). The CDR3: CASSRDSTGNTIYF. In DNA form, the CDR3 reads TGTGCCAGCAGCCGGGACAGTACTGGAAACACCATATATTTT.

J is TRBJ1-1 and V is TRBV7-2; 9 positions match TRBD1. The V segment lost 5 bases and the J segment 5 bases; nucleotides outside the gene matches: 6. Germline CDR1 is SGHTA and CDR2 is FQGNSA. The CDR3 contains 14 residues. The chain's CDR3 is CASSGQGYGTEAFF. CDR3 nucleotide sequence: TGTGCCAGCAGCGGACAGGGGTACGGGACTGAAGCTTTCTTT.

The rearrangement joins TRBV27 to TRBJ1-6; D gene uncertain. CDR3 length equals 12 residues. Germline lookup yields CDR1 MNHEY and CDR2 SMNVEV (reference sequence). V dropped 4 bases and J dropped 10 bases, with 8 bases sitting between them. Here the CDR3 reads CASSSLRSPLHF. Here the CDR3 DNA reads TGTGCCAGCAGTTCCCTCCGATCACCCCTCCACTTT.

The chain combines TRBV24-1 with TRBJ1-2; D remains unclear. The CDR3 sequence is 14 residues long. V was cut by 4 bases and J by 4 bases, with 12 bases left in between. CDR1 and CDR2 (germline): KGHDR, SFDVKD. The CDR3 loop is CATSDTTRFYGYTF. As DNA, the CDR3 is TGTGCCACCAGTGACACGACAAGGTTCTATGGCTACACCTTC.

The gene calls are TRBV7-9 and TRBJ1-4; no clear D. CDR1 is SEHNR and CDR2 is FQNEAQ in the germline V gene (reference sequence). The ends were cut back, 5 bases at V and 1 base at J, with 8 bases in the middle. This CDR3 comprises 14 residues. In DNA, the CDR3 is TGTGCCAGCAGCGAGGATTTAACTAATGAAAAACTGTTTTTT. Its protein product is CASSEDLTNEKLFF.

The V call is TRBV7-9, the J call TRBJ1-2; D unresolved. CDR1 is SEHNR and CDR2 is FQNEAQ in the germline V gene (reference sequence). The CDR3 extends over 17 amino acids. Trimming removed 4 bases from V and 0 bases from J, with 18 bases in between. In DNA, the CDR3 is TGTGCCAGCAGCTCGGTTCCTTCGGGGAGTCCTAACTATGGCTACACCTTC. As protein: CASSSVPSGSPNYGYTF.

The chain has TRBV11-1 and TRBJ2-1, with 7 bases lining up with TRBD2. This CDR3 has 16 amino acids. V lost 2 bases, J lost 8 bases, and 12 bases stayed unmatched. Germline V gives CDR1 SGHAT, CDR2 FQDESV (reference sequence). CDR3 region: CASSLRRAGRLDEQFF. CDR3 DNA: TGTGCCAGCAGCTTACGGCGAGCGGGAAGACTCGATGAGCAGTTCTTC.

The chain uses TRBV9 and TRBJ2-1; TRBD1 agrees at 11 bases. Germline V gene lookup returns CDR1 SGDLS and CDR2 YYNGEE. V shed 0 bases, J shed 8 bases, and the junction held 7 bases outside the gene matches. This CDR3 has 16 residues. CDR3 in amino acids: CASSVVPGQGGDEQFF. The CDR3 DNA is TGTGCCAGCAGCGTAGTCCCGGGACAGGGGGGCGATGAGCAGTTCTTC.

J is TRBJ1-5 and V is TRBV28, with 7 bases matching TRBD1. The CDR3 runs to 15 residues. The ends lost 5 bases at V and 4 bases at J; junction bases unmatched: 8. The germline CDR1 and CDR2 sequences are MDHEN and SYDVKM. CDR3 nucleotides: TGTGCCAGCAGTACTCAACAGGGGCGGAATCAGCCCCAGCATTTT. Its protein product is CASSTQQGRNQPQHF.

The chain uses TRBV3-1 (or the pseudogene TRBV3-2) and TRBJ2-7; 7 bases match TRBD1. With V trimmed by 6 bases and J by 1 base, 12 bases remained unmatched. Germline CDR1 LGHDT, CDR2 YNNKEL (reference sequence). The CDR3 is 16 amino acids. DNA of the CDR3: TGTGCCAGCAGGGATTCCGGGACAGCACAATCCTACGAGCAGTACTTC. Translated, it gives CASRDSGTAQSYEQYF.

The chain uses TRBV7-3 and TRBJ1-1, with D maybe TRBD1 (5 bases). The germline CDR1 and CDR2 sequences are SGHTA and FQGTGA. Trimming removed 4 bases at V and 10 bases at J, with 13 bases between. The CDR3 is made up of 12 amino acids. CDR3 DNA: TGTGCCAGCAGCTCGCCAGGGACGGGAGCTTTCTTT. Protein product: CASSSPGTGAFF. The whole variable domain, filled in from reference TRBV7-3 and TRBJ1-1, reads GAGVSQTPSNKVTEKGKYVELRCDPISGHTALYWYRQSLGQGPEFLIYFQGTGAADDSGLPNDRFFAVRPEGSVSTLKIQRTERGDSAVYLCASSSPGTGAFFGQGTRLTVV.